One sample yielded the 17 T cell receptor beta chains listed below, sequenced in a study of T-cell reconstitution after alpha-beta-depleted transplantation in children. Preparing the TCRbeta library involved the use of unique molecular identifiers. TCRdb fed the PCR reads into MiXCR, producing one record per CDR3 protein. Found here are 170,000 or so distinct CDR3 sequences, 6.5% to 7.5% of them singletons; the top ten hold more than 2.5%. The starting material was PBMCs from the stem cell graft donor, obtained from the stem cell graft. All receptors derive from a human donor who donated a stem cell graft to a child with Wiskott-Aldrich syndrome.

This clonotype was found a few times. The V call is TRBV6-1, the J call TRBJ1-2; no clear D gene. Trimming shortened V by 4 bases and J by 8 bases, and 20 bases separated the two germline ends. CDR1 is MNHNS and CDR2 is SASEGT in the germline V gene. The CDR3 consists of 15 residues. CDR3 coding DNA: TGTGCCAGCAGTGCGTCAGGAGGAGGGCTGGCCGGCTACACCTTC. Its translation: CASSASGGGLAGYTF.

On this clonotype itself: This sequence may be a read error, since a much larger clone differs from it by one base. The conserved final phenylalanine or tryptophan is absent from the CDR3, which likely points to a read error. The chain carries TRBV3-1 and TRBJ2-7, with D unclear. CDR3 length equals 15 residues. The germline gives CDR1 LGHDT, CDR2 YNNKEL (reference sequence). V shed 4 bases and J shed 3 bases, with 16 bases lying between them. The CDR3: CASSPISGANYEQYY. The CDR3 DNA is TGTGCCAGCAGCCCCATTTCGGGTGCGAACTACGAGCAGTACTAC.

This clonotype was detected many times. The chain combines TRBV10-3 with TRBJ1-5, with D possibly matching TRBD1 (5 bases). Germline lookup yields CDR1 ENHRY and CDR2 SYGVKD. This CDR3 contains 16 residues. Trimming left V 1 base short and J 2 bases short, with 12 bases between. In DNA form, the CDR3 reads TGTGCCATCAGTGAGTGGTTGGGGGAAGGCAATCAGCCCCAGCATTTT. Encoded protein: CAISEWLGEGNQPQHF.

The rearrangement joins TRBV27 to TRBJ1-1, with 8 bases identical to TRBD1. The CDR3 runs 13 residues. Germline-derived CDR1 and CDR2 are MNHEY and SMNVEV (reference sequence). V was clipped by 7 bases and J by 5 bases; unmatched bases: 6. CDR3 bases: TGTGCCAGCATAGGACAGGGAGAGACTGAAGCTTTCTTT. Translated, it gives CASIGQGETEAFF.

This clonotype was counted ten times or more. The chain uses TRBV24-1 and TRBJ2-7; no definite D call. Germline-derived CDR1 and CDR2 are KGHDR and SFDVKD. The V end lost 3 bases, the J end lost 2 bases, and 16 bases lay between the germline ends. There are 16 residues in the CDR3. This chain's CDR3 is CATSDSRWQHPYEQYF. The CDR3 region has the DNA TGTGCCACCAGTGATAGCCGCTGGCAACACCCCTACGAGCAGTACTTC.

This clonotype was counted ten times or more. The chain couples TRBV12-3 or TRBV12-4 to TRBJ1-2; D perhaps matches TRBD1 (5 bases). Trimming took 3 bases from V and 6 from J, leaving 17 bases between them. The CDR3 sequence is 15 residues long. The CDR3 region has the DNA TGTGCCAGCAGTTTGGGACGAGAACTGCCGCATGGCTACACCTTC. This encodes CASSLGRELPHGYTF.

This clonotype was seen only once. CDR3 DNA sequence: TGTGCCAGCAGCTTCGGGCCCCTCTGCCAAGAGACCCAGTACTTC. Translation: CASSFGPLCQETQYF. The rearrangement joins TRBV5-6 to TRBJ2-5; D gene ambiguous. The germline V and J ends were trimmed by 2 bases and 1 base, with 12 bases remaining between them. In germline, CDR1 is SGHDT, CDR2 YYEEEE. This CDR3 has 15 residues.

This clonotype has at least ten counts. The chain carries TRBV6-2 or TRBV6-3 and TRBJ2-1; unclear D gene. Germline CDR1 is MNHEY and CDR2 is SVGEGT. Trimming cost V 2 bases and J 14 bases, with 10 bases left between them. The CDR3 consists of 11 residues. CDR3 coding DNA: TGTGCCAGCAGTTACGGCCTAGATAAGTTCTTC. This codes for CASSYGLDKFF.

Many counts were recorded for this clonotype. The genes are TRBV4-2 and TRBJ2-3, with a possible D match to TRBD2 (5 bases). V was cut by 0 bases and J by 2 bases, with 12 bases left in between. The CDR3 is 16 amino acids. Germline V gene lookup returns CDR1 LGHNA and CDR2 YNFKEQ. CDR3 bases: TGTGCCAGCAGCCAAGATATGAGGGTCCCCACAGATACGCAGTATTTT. This gives the protein CASSQDMRVPTDTQYF.

This clonotype was recorded many times. V is TRBV12-3 or TRBV12-4 and J is TRBJ1-5; unclear D gene. This CDR3 is built from 15 residues. Trimming removed 3 bases at V and 2 bases at J, with 11 bases between. The CDR3 nucleotides read TGTGCCAGCAGTTTCCAGGTTGGGGGCAATCAGCCCCAGCATTTT. Translating gives CASSFQVGGNQPQHF.

This clonotype came up many times. The CDR3 coding sequence is TGCAGCGTTGTGGGAACTCTGAGCTCTGGAAACACCATATATTTT. This sequence encodes CSVVGTLSSGNTIYF. J is TRBJ1-3 and V is TRBV29-1; D gene unclear. Germline V gives CDR1 SQVTM, CDR2 ANQGSEA. CDR3 length: 15 residues. Trimming took 4 bases from V and 0 from J, leaving 13 bases between them.

This clonotype appeared many times. The rearrangement uses TRBV12-3 or TRBV12-4 and TRBJ2-7; D gene uncertain. This CDR3 contains 14 residues. V shed 4 bases and J shed 2 bases, with 12 bases lying between them. The CDR3 reads CASSSPAAPYEQYF. CDR3 DNA: TGTGCCAGCAGTTCCCCCGCGGCCCCCTACGAGCAGTACTTC.

Ten or more counts support this clonotype. V usage is TRBV24-1 and J usage is TRBJ2-2; TRBD1 might be the D (5 bases). V lost 1 base and J 3 bases, leaving 5 bases between the germline ends. CDR1 and CDR2 (germline): KGHDR, SFDVKD. The CDR3 length is 14 residues. The CDR3, as DNA: TGTGCCACCAGTGATTTCAGGGACACCGGGGAGCTGTTTTTT. This encodes CATSDFRDTGELFF.

This clonotype was detected a few times. J is TRBJ2-7 and V is TRBV20-1, with TRBD2 identical over 11 bases. V was pared by 0 bases and J by 0 bases, with 7 bases of the junction left unmatched. Looked up from germline, CDR1 is DFQATT and CDR2 is SNEGSKA (reference sequence). The CDR3 runs 17 residues. In DNA, the CDR3 is TGCAGTGCTAGAGATCAGACTAGCGGGATCCGCTCCTACGAGCAGTACTTC. Amino acids: CSARDQTSGIRSYEQYF.

This clonotype has ten or more counts. The rearrangement joins TRBV20-1 to TRBJ2-1; unclear D gene. CDR3 length: 14 amino acids. Germline V lookup: CDR1 DFQATT, CDR2 SNEGSKA (reference sequence). Trimming shortened V by 3 bases and J by 0 bases, and 9 bases separated the two germline ends. The CDR3 reads CSARGKSSYNEQFF. The DNA for the CDR3 is TGCAGTGCTAGGGGGAAAAGCTCCTACAATGAGCAGTTCTTC.

This clonotype was recorded at least ten times. The J gene is TRBJ1-5, the V gene TRBV6-5, with D perhaps matching TRBD1 (5 bases). Between the trimmed V and J ends, which lost 3 bases and 1 base, there was a span of 10 bases. Germline values: CDR1 MNHEY, CDR2 SVGAGI. The CDR3 loop spans 15 amino acids. The CDR3 loop reads CASSYLGTSNQPQHF. The CDR3 DNA reads as TGTGCCAGCAGTTATTTGGGGACGAGCAATCAGCCCCAGCATTTT.

This clonotype was recorded many times. The chain is built from TRBV12-3 or TRBV12-4 and TRBJ2-7, with 11 nucleotides matching TRBD2. The CDR3 sequence is 15 residues long. Trimming took 5 bases from V and 1 from J; bases not matched to a gene: 4. The CDR3 nucleotides are TGTGCCAGCAGTCGCACTAGCGGGGGATCCTACGAGCAGTACTTC. This codes for CASSRTSGGSYEQYF.